This T cell receptor (beta chain) was recorded in a study of radiotherapy plus CTLA-4 blockade in lung cancer. This clone was observed a handful of times. The table came from immunoSEQ multiplex PCR; TCRdb's copy has only in-frame clones and leaves some out. The table shows 50,000 to 70,000 clones, with 77% occurring only once. In germline, CDR1 is SGHTA, CDR2 FQGTGA. V was pared by 1 base and J by 5 bases, with 8 bases between. There are 13 residues in the CDR3. The V gene is TRBV7-3, the J gene TRBJ2-5; D is unclear. This sample comprised peripheral blood, obtained from a patient treated with radiotherapy plus ipilimumab. The clonotype comes from a human donor with non-small cell lung cancer who had a partial response to radiotherapy plus ipilimumab. The CDR3 reads CASSLSIGETQYF. The CDR3 DNA reads as TGTGCCAGCAGCTTAAGCATCGGGGAGACCCAGTACTTC.